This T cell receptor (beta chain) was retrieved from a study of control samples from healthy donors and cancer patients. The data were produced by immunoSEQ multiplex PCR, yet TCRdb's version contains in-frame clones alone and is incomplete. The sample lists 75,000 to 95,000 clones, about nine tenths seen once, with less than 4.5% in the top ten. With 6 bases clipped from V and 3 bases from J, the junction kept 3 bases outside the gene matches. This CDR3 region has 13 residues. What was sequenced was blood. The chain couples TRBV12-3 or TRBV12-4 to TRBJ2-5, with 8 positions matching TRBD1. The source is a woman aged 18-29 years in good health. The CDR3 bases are TGTGCCAGCAGCCTGACAGGGGAAGAGACCCAGTACTTC. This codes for CASSLTGEETQYF.